The T cell receptor beta chain under discussion was sequenced for a study of T-cell reconstitution after alpha-beta-depleted transplantation in children. Study conclusions and caveats: In some patients, recipient T cells and intrathymic progenitors surviving conditioning explained high day-60 diversity. Where alpha-beta T cells came from about two months after transplant was reportedly several hundred expanded graft clones. Newly generated T cells supplied most T-cell counts and diversity one year post-transplant.

The germline V gene has CDR1 MNHNS and CDR2 SASEGT. The CDR3 covers 14 residues. Trimming took off 6 bases at V and 6 bases at J, with 14 bases between the two ends. The TCRbeta library was prepared with unique molecular identifiers. TCRdb redid the calling of the PCR reads with MiXCR, one entry per CDR3 protein. The sample holds hundreds of thousands of distinct CDR3 sequences, 20% to 25% seen once. The sample holds a few counts of this clonotype. The antigen is not known. This specimen consisted of PBMCs, mostly from graft donor cells, obtained 360 days after TCRalphabeta/CD19-depleted stem cell transplant. This chain connects TRBV6-1 to TRBJ2-2; D gene ambiguous. This clonotype originated in a boy under three years old who had a stem cell transplant for acute myeloid leukemia, so the T cells may come from the graft donor. The CDR3 reads CASSSPFTPGELFF. The CDR3 nucleotides are TGTGCCAGCAGCTCCCCATTTACACCCGGGGAGCTGTTTTTT.